These 18 T cell receptor beta chains were sequenced from one sample in a study of blood T cell repertoires in COVID-19. Assay: immunoSEQ multiplex PCR; the TCRdb copy retains only in-frame clones and omits some. The table includes about 82,000 clones, 80% detected once. Material for sequencing was peripheral blood. The receptors here all came from a woman aged 40 to 50 with active or convalescent COVID-19.

This rearrangement joins TRBV5-1 to TRBJ2-7; 12 bases are a match to TRBD2. V shed 4 bases and J 1 base; nucleotides not matched to a gene: 12. Germline values: CDR1 SGHRS, CDR2 YFSETQ. This CDR3 is built from 18 residues. The CDR3 sequence: CASSDVKAGLAGSYEQYF. DNA of the CDR3: TGCGCCAGCAGCGACGTCAAAGCGGGACTAGCGGGTTCCTACGAGCAGTACTTC.

The rearrangement links TRBV21-1 to TRBJ2-7; the D segment call TRBD2 is taken from the table without a DNA check. TRBV21-1 is a pseudogene. The CDR3 spans 16 residues. CDR3 nucleotides: TGTGCCAGCAGCAAAGTGTCGCTAGCGGGGAGCTACGAGCAGTACTTC. Amino acids: CASSKVSLAGSYEQYF.

This clone has only a few counts. In DNA, the CDR3 is TGTGCCAGTAGTATCAGAGGGACAGGTCGTTATGGCTACACCTTC. It yields the protein CASSIRGTGRYGYTF. This sequence joins TRBV19 and TRBJ1-2, with 8 bases fitting TRBD1. Germline V gene sequence: CDR1 LNHDA, CDR2 SQIVND (reference sequence). This CDR3 is 15 amino acids long. Trimming took 3 bases from V and 5 from J; bases not matched to a gene: 8.

The CDR3 DNA follows: TGTGCCAGCTCACCGACAGTCTTGAGGAACACTGAAGCTTTCTTT. It encodes CASSPTVLRNTEAFF. The V and J genes are TRBV18 and TRBJ1-1; a weak D match, TRBD1 (5 bases). This CDR3 region has 15 residues. The V gene lost 3 bases and the J gene lost 1 base, with 12 bases spanning the gap. Germline CDR1 KGHSH, CDR2 LQKENI.

This clone was found once. The chain recombines TRBV18 with TRBJ2-5, with TRBD2 matching 12 bases. After removal of 4 bases from V and 0 bases from J, the junction contained 6 bases not matched to a gene. The CDR3 loop spans 17 amino acids. Per the germline V gene, CDR1 is KGHSH and CDR2 is LQKENI. CDR3 coding DNA: TGTGCCAGCTCACTTCGACTAGCGGGGGCCTACCAAGAGACCCAGTACTTC. The encoded protein is CASSLRLAGAYQETQYF. The variable domain in full, completed from reference TRBV18 and TRBJ2-5, reads NAGVMQNPRHLVRRRGQEARLRCSPMKGHSHVYWYRQLPEEGLKFMVYLQKENIIDESGMPKERFSAEFPKEGPSILRIQQVVRGDSAAYFCASSLRLAGAYQETQYFGPGTRLLVL.

This clone was counted once. The chain has TRBV10-3 and TRBJ2-3; 16 nucleotides align to TRBD2. The ends lost 5 bases at V and 3 bases at J; junction bases unmatched: 14. In germline, CDR1 is ENHRY, CDR2 SYGVKD. CDR3 length equals 20 residues. In DNA, the CDR3 is TGTGCCATCAGTTCCCCCGGGACTAGCGGGAGGGCCGTATGGACAGATACGCAGTATTTT. Its translation is CAISSPGTSGRAVWTDTQYF.

The V gene is TRBV2, the J gene TRBJ1-6, with TRBD1 identical over 8 bases. This CDR3 contains 14 residues. J was trimmed by 5 bases and V by 4 bases; bases with no gene match: 1. Germline values: CDR1 SNHLY, CDR2 FYNNEI. The CDR3 DNA reads as TGTGCCAGCAGTGCAGGGGGCAATAATTCACCCCTCCACTTT. It is translated as CASSAGGNNSPLHF.

V usage is TRBV7-3 and J usage is TRBJ2-6; 8 bases line up with TRBD1. The V and J ends lost 5 bases and 1 base, in that order; junction bases with no gene match: 1. The CDR3 covers 15 residues. Germline assignment: CDR1 SGHTA and CDR2 FQGTGA. The CDR3 DNA reads TGTGCCAGCAGCGACAGGGGATCTGGGGCCAACGTCCTGACTTTC. It is translated as CASSDRGSGANVLTF.

The V gene is TRBV27, the J gene TRBJ2-2, with 15 bases aligning to TRBD2. With 6 bases clipped from V and 4 bases from J, the junction kept 3 bases outside the gene matches. Germline-derived CDR1 and CDR2 are MNHEY and SMNVEV (reference sequence). The CDR3 has 16 residues. This chain's CDR3 is CASSSGLAGGTGELFF. CDR3 coding DNA: TGTGCCAGCAGCTCGGGACTAGCGGGAGGCACCGGGGAGCTGTTTTTT.

The gene calls are TRBV7-9 and TRBJ2-2; D gene ambiguous. Germline V gene sequence: CDR1 SEHNR, CDR2 FQNEAQ (reference sequence). V lost 5 bases and J lost 6, with 10 bases in between. The CDR3 length is 13 residues. The CDR3 is CASSVVGPGELFF. As DNA, the CDR3 is TGTGCCAGCAGCGTCGTGGGCCCCGGGGAGCTGTTTTTT.

This clone was found a few times. The chain combines TRBV7-2 with TRBJ1-5; 9 bases agree with TRBD1. Looked up from germline, CDR1 is SGHTA and CDR2 is FQGNSA. The trim removed 7 bases at V and 6 bases at J, leaving 7 bases unmatched. This CDR3 has 14 residues. This CDR3 is CASNPGQGFQPQHF. Here the CDR3 DNA reads TGTGCCAGCAATCCGGGACAGGGCTTTCAGCCCCAGCATTTT.

The V and J genes are TRBV5-1 and TRBJ1-3; no clear D. Trimming pared 0 bases from V and 1 base from J, leaving 11 bases between. Germline assignment: CDR1 SGHRS and CDR2 YFSETQ. This CDR3 has 16 amino acids. For the CDR3, the DNA is TGCGCCAGCAGCTTGGGGGCAGTATTGTCTGGAAACACCATATATTTT. Protein sequence: CASSLGAVLSGNTIYF. The full variable domain, completed using reference TRBV5-1 and TRBJ1-3, is KAGVTQTPRYLIKTRGQQVTLSCSPISGHRSVSWYQQTPGQGLQFLFEYFSETQRNKGNFPGRFSGRQFSNSRSEMNVSTLELGDSALYLCASSLGAVLSGNTIYFGEGSWLTVV.

V and J are TRBV28 and TRBJ2-3, with 10 bases that match TRBD1. The CDR3 loop spans 15 amino acids. V was clipped by 5 bases and J by 3 bases; unmatched bases: 5. From germline, CDR1 is MDHEN and CDR2 SYDVKM. The CDR3, as DNA: TGTGCCAGCAGTGTGACAGGGGGCGGAACAGATACGCAGTATTTT. It specifies CASSVTGGGTDTQYF.

This clone was seen at least ten times. The genes are TRBV27 and TRBJ1-1; a possible D gene is TRBD1 (5 bases). The V gene's germline CDR1 is MNHEY and CDR2 SMNVEV (reference sequence). V was cut by 2 bases and J by 5 bases, with 18 bases left in between. The CDR3 length is 16 residues. The CDR3 bases are TGTGCCAGCAGTTTAAACCCGGACACCTTGAGGACTGAAGCTTTCTTT. Translation gives CASSLNPDTLRTEAFF.

This clone appeared a few times. V usage is TRBV7-9 and J usage is TRBJ1-2; 8 bases line up with TRBD1. The ends lost 5 bases at V and 5 bases at J; junction bases unmatched: 7. The CDR3 runs to 14 residues. CDR1 is SEHNR, CDR2 FQNEAQ, per germline (reference sequence). CDR3 coding DNA: TGTGCCAGCAGCCCGGCCGGGACAGGTTATGGCTACACCTTC. As protein: CASSPAGTGYGYTF.

This clone was counted between two and nine times. The chain is built from TRBV4-3 and TRBJ2-7; D might be TRBD1 (6 bases). Trimming cost V 1 base and J 0 bases, with 10 bases left between them. The CDR3 spans 15 residues. CDR1 LGHNA and CDR2 YSLEER come from the germline V gene. The CDR3 sequence: CASSQAGQNSYEQYF. As DNA, the CDR3 is TGCGCCAGCAGCCAAGCCGGACAGAACTCCTACGAGCAGTACTTC.

This chain connects TRBV7-2 to TRBJ1-1, with a tentative D call TRBD1 (6 bases). The CDR3 extends over 16 amino acids. Trimming removed 5 bases from V and 4 bases from J, with 20 bases in between. The germline CDR1 and CDR2 sequences are SGHTA and FQGNSA. CDR3 amino acids: CASSVDRPGRSTEAFF. The DNA of the CDR3 is TGTGCCAGCAGCGTCGACAGGCCTGGCAGGAGCACTGAAGCTTTCTTT.

The chain joins TRBV6-5 to TRBJ1-2; D gene unclear. CDR1 MNHEY and CDR2 SVGAGI come from the germline V gene. CDR3 length equals 12 residues. The CDR3 DNA sequence: TGTGCTGCGGGGTCGGGGTACTATGGCTACACCTTC. Amino acids: CAAGSGYYGYTF.